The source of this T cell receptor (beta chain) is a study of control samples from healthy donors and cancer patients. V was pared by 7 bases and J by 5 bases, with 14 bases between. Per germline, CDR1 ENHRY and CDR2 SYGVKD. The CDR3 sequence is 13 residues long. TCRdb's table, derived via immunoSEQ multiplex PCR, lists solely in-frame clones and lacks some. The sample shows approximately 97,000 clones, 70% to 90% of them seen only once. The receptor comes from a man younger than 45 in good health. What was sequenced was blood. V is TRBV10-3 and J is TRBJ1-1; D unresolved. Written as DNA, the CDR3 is TGTGCCATCAAGGAGAGGGAAGGGACTGAAGCTTTCTTT. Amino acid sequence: CAIKEREGTEAFF.